This entry lists 18 T cell receptor beta chains sequenced from one sample in a study of breast tumors, draining lymph nodes, adjacent tissues. MiXCR, applied by TCRdb to the multiplex PCR reads, yields one record per CDR3 protein. The table records approximately 210,000 distinct CDR3 sequences, 30% to 35% of them present only once. Breast cancer patients provided tissue from their axillary draining lymph nodes. The sample comprised axillary lymph node tissue. Receptors were obtained from a female donor with breast cancer. Some clones in this sample may be carry-over from other donors' samples.

This clonotype has ten or more counts. This sequence joins TRBV19 and TRBJ2-3, with a possible D match to TRBD1 (6 bases). The CDR3 is made up of 16 amino acids. V shed 5 bases and J shed 2 bases, with 17 bases lying between them. Germline-derived CDR1 and CDR2 are LNHDA and SQIVND (reference sequence). The CDR3 reads CASSFTGPRNTDTQYF. The CDR3 DNA follows: TGTGCCAGTAGTTTCACAGGGCCCAGGAACACAGATACGCAGTATTTT.

This clonotype was recorded a few times. A read error is possible here, since a much larger clone lies one base away. The chain combines TRBV9 with TRBJ2-7, with 8 bases matching TRBD2. Germline CDR1 and CDR2: SGDLS and YYNGEE. The length of the CDR3 is 17 residues. Trimming took 2 bases from V and 6 from J; bases not matched to a gene: 16. Written as DNA, the CDR3 is TGTGCCAGCAGCGTTGCGGGGGGCACCCTGGAACCCTCCGAGCAGTACTTC. Translation: CASSVAGGTLEPSEQYF.

This clonotype came up many times. The chain uses TRBV12-3 or TRBV12-4 and TRBJ2-2; D uncertain. This CDR3 has 17 residues. Trimming took off 5 bases at V and 8 bases at J, with 24 bases between the two ends. As DNA, the CDR3 is TGTGCCAGCAGTCTCCGCGCGGTAGTAGTGTCTCCTGGGGAGCTGTTTTTT. Translating gives CASSLRAVVVSPGELFF.

This clonotype appeared many times. The V and J genes are TRBV11-3 and TRBJ2-5, with 9 bases identical to TRBD1. Germline CDR1 SGHNT, CDR2 YENEEA. This CDR3 spans 15 amino acids. V trimming: 0 bases; J trimming: 4 bases; junction bases outside the gene matches: 3. CDR3 sequence reads: CASSLDRTGVETQYF. The DNA of the CDR3 is TGTGCCAGCAGCTTAGATCGGACAGGGGTAGAGACCCAGTACTTC.

This clonotype was found a few times. V and J are TRBV19 and TRBJ2-4; 7 positions match TRBD1. This CDR3 contains 17 residues. After removal of 5 bases from V and 0 bases from J, the junction contained 10 bases not matched to a gene. Per germline, CDR1 LNHDA and CDR2 SQIVND (reference sequence). The CDR3 nucleotides read TGTGCCAGTAGTCACGGACAGGTCCCACTAGCCAAAAACATTCAGTACTTC. Translating it yields CASSHGQVPLAKNIQYF.

With regard to this clonotype: This may be a read error, as it is one base from a much larger clone. This CDR3 fails to terminate in the conserved phenylalanine or tryptophan, so it likely reflects a read error. It is unclear where the CDR3 begins or ends on the DNA, so no DNA is shown, and the CDR3 is as TCRdb lists it. The chain joins TRBV7-6 to TRBJ1-2; TRBD1, the D gene given by the table, was not confirmed from the DNA. The germline CDR1 and CDR2 sequences are SGHVS and FNYEAQ. Termini included, the CDR3 measures 14 amino acids. CDR3 loop: CASSPTHVGPLLSL.

This clonotype was recorded many times. CDR3 in amino acids: CSARSGSSYNSPLHF. CDR3 DNA sequence: TGCAGTGCTAGGTCCGGAAGCTCCTATAATTCACCCCTCCACTTT. The gene calls are TRBV20-1 and TRBJ1-6; D is uncertain. Trimming left V 3 bases short and J 0 bases short, with 9 bases between. Germline CDR1 and CDR2: DFQATT and SNEGSKA (reference sequence). The CDR3 totals 15 residues.

This clonotype has at least ten counts. J is TRBJ1-2 and V is TRBV24-1; 9 positions agree with TRBD1. The CDR3 spans 15 residues. Germline trimming cut 2 bases from V and 7 bases from J; bases unmatched to any gene: 7. CDR1 and CDR2 (germline): KGHDR, SFDVKD. CDR3: CATSDSQGALSGYTF. The CDR3 DNA reads TGTGCCACCAGTGATTCACAGGGGGCGCTTAGTGGCTACACCTTC.

This clonotype was detected many times. This chain uses TRBV20-1 with TRBJ1-2; TRBD1 aligns across 8 bases. Trimming at V came to 1 base and at J to 9 bases, leaving 7 bases not matched to a gene. In germline, CDR1 is DFQATT, CDR2 SNEGSKA (reference sequence). The CDR3 is 13 residues long. DNA of the CDR3: TGCAGTGCTAGAGTTGAGACAGGGGTTCGCTACACCTTC. It is translated as CSARVETGVRYTF.

Many counts were recorded for this clonotype. This rearrangement joins TRBV19 to TRBJ1-5; a weak D match, TRBD1 (6 bases). This CDR3 region has 15 residues. Trimming removed 0 bases at V and 2 bases at J, with 8 bases between. Germline CDR1 reads LNHDA; CDR2 reads SQIVND (reference sequence). The CDR3 loop is CASSIDQGRNQPQHF. The CDR3 nucleotides are TGTGCCAGTAGTATAGATCAGGGGCGCAATCAGCCCCAGCATTTT.

A single count supports this clonotype. The rearrangement uses TRBV19 and TRBJ1-6; TRBD1 aligns across 8 bases. The V and J ends lost 5 bases and 10 bases, in that order; junction bases with no gene match: 16. From germline, CDR1 is LNHDA and CDR2 SQIVND (reference sequence). The CDR3 contains 17 residues. In DNA, the CDR3 is TGTGCCAGTAGTGGTCACCGGGACAGGCAAAATCAATCACCCCTCCACTTT. It encodes CASSGHRDRQNQSPLHF. The complete variable domain, with remaining parts taken from reference TRBV19 and TRBJ1-6, reads DGGITQSPKYLFRKEGQNVTLSCEQNLNHDAMYWYRQDPGQGLRLIYYSQIVNDFQKGDIAEGYSVSREKKESFPLTVTSAQKNPTAFYLCASSGHRDRQNQSPLHFGNGTRLTVT.

There are many counts of this clonotype. The rearrangement uses TRBV7-3 and TRBJ2-5; the match to TRBD1 covers 8 bases. Germline loops: CDR1 SGHTA, CDR2 FQGTGA. This CDR3 comprises 17 residues. Trimming cost V 1 base and J 4 bases; bases outside gene matches: 11. The CDR3 nucleotides are TGTGCCAGCAGCTTAAACGGCAGGGGGCGCCCAGGAGAGACCCAGTACTTC. It specifies CASSLNGRGRPGETQYF.

V gene TRBV2 combines with J gene TRBJ1-4; D not certain. The CDR3 is made up of 16 amino acids. Germline CDR1 reads SNHLY; CDR2 reads FYNNEI. Between the trimmed V and J ends, which lost 1 base and 5 bases, there was a span of 14 bases. This CDR3 is CASSEVLAGGNEKLFF. The CDR3 nucleotides read TGTGCCAGCAGTGAAGTTTTAGCGGGAGGGAATGAAAAACTGTTTTTT.

In this sample, this clonotype turned up many times. CDR3 nucleotides: TGTGCCACAGAATCGCCTGCTGGGGCCAACGTCCTGACTTTC. Encoded protein: CATESPAGANVLTF. V and J are TRBV7-9 and TRBJ2-6; D gene uncertain. Trimming pared 10 bases from V and 2 bases from J, leaving 12 bases between. Germline V gene data show CDR1 as SEHNR and CDR2 as FQNEAQ (reference sequence). The CDR3 contains 14 residues. Looking up the rest from reference TRBV7-9 and TRBJ2-6 gives the full variable domain: DTGVSQNPRHKITKRGQNVTFRCDPISEHNRLYWYRQTLGQGPEFLTYFQNEAQLEKSRLLSDRFSAERPKGSFSTLEIQRTEQGDSAMYLCATESPAGANVLTFGAGSRLTVL.

This sequence joins TRBV10-2 and TRBJ2-5, with 7 bases aligning to TRBD1. V was clipped by 2 bases and J by 2 bases; unmatched bases: 5. The CDR3 consists of 15 residues. Germline values: CDR1 WSHSY, CDR2 SAAADI. The CDR3 DNA is TGCGCCAGCAGTGAGGGAGCCAGGGGGCAAGAGACCCAGTACTTC. Residues: CASSEGARGQETQYF.

The J gene is TRBJ2-1, the V gene TRBV20-1; D might be TRBD2 (6 bases). This CDR3 comprises 14 residues. Germline-derived CDR1 and CDR2 are DFQATT and SNEGSKA (reference sequence). Trimming left V 6 bases short and J 9 bases short, with 21 bases between. CDR3 sequence (DNA): TGCAGTGCCAATCCCACTAGCAGGCGCGCTGAGCAGTTCTTC. Protein: CSANPTSRRAEQFF.

The chain uses TRBV5-1 and TRBJ1-4, with 8 bases that match TRBD1. Per the germline V gene, CDR1 is SGHRS and CDR2 is YFSETQ. The CDR3 length is 15 residues. V was pared by 3 bases and J by 7 bases, with 8 bases of the junction left unmatched. CDR3 DNA: TGCGCCAGCAGCTCTACCGGGACAGGAAGTGAAAAACTGTTTTTT. Translated, it gives CASSSTGTGSEKLFF.

The sample holds many counts of this clonotype. One end of the junction is discordant with germline, which a read error may explain. The CDR3, as DNA: TGCGCCAGCAGCCAAGATCCCCCAGCCCTCCACTTT. Its protein is CASSQDPPALHF. V usage is TRBV4-2 and J usage is TRBJ1-6; D ambiguous. CDR3 length: 12 amino acids. CDR1 and CDR2 (germline): LGHNA, YNFKEQ.